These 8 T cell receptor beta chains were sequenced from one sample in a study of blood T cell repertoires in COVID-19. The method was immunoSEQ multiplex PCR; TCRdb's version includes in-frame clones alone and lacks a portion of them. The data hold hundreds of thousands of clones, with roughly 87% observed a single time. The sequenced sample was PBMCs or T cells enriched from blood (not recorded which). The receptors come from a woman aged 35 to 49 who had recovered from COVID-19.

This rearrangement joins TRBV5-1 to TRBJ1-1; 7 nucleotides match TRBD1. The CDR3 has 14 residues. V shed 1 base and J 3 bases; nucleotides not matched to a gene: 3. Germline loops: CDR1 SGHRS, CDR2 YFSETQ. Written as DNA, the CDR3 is TGCGCCAGCAGCTTGACAGGGGTTGACACTGAAGCTTTCTTT. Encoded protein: CASSLTGVDTEAFF.

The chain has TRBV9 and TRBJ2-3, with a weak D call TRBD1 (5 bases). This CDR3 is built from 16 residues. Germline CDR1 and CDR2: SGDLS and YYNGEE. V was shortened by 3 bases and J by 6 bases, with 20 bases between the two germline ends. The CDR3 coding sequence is TGTGCCAGCAGCGAGGGGATTTGGACGGGTATTGATACGCAGTATTTT. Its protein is CASSEGIWTGIDTQYF.

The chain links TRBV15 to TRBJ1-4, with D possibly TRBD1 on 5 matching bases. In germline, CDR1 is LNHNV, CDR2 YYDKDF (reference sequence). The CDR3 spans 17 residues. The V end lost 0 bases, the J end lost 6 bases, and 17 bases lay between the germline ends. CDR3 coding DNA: TGTGCCACCAGCAGAGATTTGGTGGGGGGGTATGATGAAAAACTGTTTTTT. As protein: CATSRDLVGGYDEKLFF.

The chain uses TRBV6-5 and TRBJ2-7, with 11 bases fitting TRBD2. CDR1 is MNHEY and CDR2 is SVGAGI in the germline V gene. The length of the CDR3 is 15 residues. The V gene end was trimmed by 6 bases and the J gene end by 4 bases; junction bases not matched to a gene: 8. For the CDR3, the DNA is TGTGCCAGCAGCCGTCCGGGACTAGCGGCTTACGAGCAGTACTTC. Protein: CASSRPGLAAYEQYF.

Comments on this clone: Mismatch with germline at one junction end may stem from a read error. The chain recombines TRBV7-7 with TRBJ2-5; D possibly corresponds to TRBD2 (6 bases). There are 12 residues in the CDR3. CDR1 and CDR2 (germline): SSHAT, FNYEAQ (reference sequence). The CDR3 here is CASSLEGGVLDF. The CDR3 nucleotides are TGTGCTAGCAGCTTAGAGGGCGGGGTCCTGGACTTC. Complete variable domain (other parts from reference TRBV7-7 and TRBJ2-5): GAGVSQSPRYKVTKRGQDVTLRCDPISSHATLYWYQQALGQGPEFLTYFNYEAQPDKSGLPSDRFSAERPEGSISTLTIQRTEQRDSAMYRCASSLEGGVLDFGPGTRLLVL.

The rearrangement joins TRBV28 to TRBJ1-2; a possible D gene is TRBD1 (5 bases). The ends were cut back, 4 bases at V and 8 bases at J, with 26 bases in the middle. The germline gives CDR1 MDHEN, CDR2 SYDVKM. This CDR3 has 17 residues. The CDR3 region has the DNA TGTGCCAGCAGTTCCCGCGGGAGAGGGGAGATGTGGCGGGGCTACACCTTC. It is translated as CASSSRGRGEMWRGYTF.

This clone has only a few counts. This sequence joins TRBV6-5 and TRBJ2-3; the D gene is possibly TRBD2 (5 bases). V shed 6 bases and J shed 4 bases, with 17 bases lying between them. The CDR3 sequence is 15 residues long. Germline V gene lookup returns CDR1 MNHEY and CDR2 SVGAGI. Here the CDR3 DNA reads TGTGCCAGCAGACCCAACCGGAGGTTGTCAGATACGCAGTATTTT. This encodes CASRPNRRLSDTQYF.

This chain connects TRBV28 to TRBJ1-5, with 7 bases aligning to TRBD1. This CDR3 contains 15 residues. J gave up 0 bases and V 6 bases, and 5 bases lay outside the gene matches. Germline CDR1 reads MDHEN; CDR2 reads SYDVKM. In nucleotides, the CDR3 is TGTGCCAGCAGAAGGACAGGCCGTAGCAATCAGCCCCAGCATTTT. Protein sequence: CASRRTGRSNQPQHF.